This T cell receptor (beta chain) emerged from a study of T cells in Graves' hyperthyroidism and ophthalmopathy (dated by TCRdb to 2018 to 2020). Context from the whole study: Peripheral blood was collected at initial diagnosis, before any treatment. The paper reports TCR Vbeta CDR3 sequencing of approximately 140 peripheral blood samples: some 41 ophthalmopathy, fewer than 80 hyperthyroidism and approximately 17 progressor patients. The 100 discovery patients were randomly split 7:3 into training and test sets. To identify TCR V-J signatures that set the groups apart, the researchers used a discovery cohort of 95 to 100 patients, made up of roughly 45 with Graves' ophthalmopathy and about 55 with stable Graves' hyperthyroidism. After blood sampling, hyperthyroidism patients were treated with methimazole at a starting dose of 30 mg daily, and ophthalmopathy patients were treated with high-dose intravenous methylprednisolone. In about 6 Graves' hyperthyroidism patients, the study also compared T-cell repertoires from thyroid tissue with T-cell repertoires from blood. Whether ophthalmopathy could be predicted prospectively was tested in an independent validation cohort made up of under 20 hyperthyroidism patients plus 17 patients who later progressed to ophthalmopathy.

TCR beta CDR3 regions were amplified from RNA transcripts. For the first round of RT-PCR on the TCR CDR3, the HTBI primer set was used together with the Qiagen OneStep RT-PCR kit. Libraries were constructed in a second round of multiplex PCR, after which size selection and purification were performed. Sequencing of the libraries was done on an Illumina HiSeq2000 using paired-end 100 bp reads. Per the source publication's procedure: SOAPnuke was used to process the raw data, throwing out any read that contained adapters or uncalled bases, had a mean Phred below 15, or lacked an exact constant-primer or identifier match. COPE v1.2.5 was used to merge high-quality paired reads, and clonotypes were defined as unique nucleotide sequences. MiTCR v1.1 was used to align clonotypes to the IMGT TRBV, TRBD and TRBJ reference segments. The analysis included only V-J combinations with a frequency above 0.0001, which together covered over 98% of the repertoires. The TCS score was defined as the ratio of F50 (clonal expansion) to E x V (chaos), calculated using BLOSUM62-based TCRdist between CDR3 peptides within each V-J. Welch's t-statistics and random forest reduced around 550 V-J features to 13, which were used in a naive Bayes classifier (R e1071). TCRdb reanalyzed the raw reads on its own, using fastp at Q25 for trimming and MiXCR for clone calling, and kept in-frame beta chains. Identical CDR3 protein sequences are pooled into one entry, listed with their most common genes and DNA. TCRdb's processing, not the authors' own work, is the source of the V and J calls. The sample has 380,000 or so distinct CDR3 sequences on record, around an eighth of them singletons. The ten largest clones represent 20% to 25% of the sample.

The hyperthyroidism patients were between 18 and 65 years old and newly diagnosed, with a disease duration of less than 2 months. Any patient with an uncontrolled infection, another autoimmune disease, pregnancy or lactation was excluded. Diagnoses were established on the basis of clinical symptoms, serum thyroxine and TRAb, thyroid ultrasound, and orbital computed tomography. Blood from progressor patients was drawn when they were first diagnosed with hyperthyroidism, before any ophthalmopathy symptoms appeared. PBMCs were isolated from around 10 ml of fresh peripheral blood by Ficoll-Paque density gradient centrifugation. Patients classed as progressors first received a Graves' hyperthyroidism diagnosis and then went on to develop ophthalmopathy during follow-up. Trizol reagent was used to extract total RNA, and RNA quality was then checked on an Agilent 2100 Bioanalyzer. According to the germline V gene, CDR1 reads SGHAT and CDR2 reads FQNNGV. V and J are truncated by 4 bases and 0 bases respectively, leaving an intervening sequence of 15 bases. Taken from cysteine to phenylalanine, the CDR3 has 16 residues. Of all the DNA, just the CDR3 is kept, 48 bases in frame from base 1.

What the work shows at the level of the full study, not this receptor alone: Ophthalmopathy was separated from stable hyperthyroidism by a 13 V-J signature model, with about 86% sensitivity and approximately 81% specificity obtained in cross-validation and 80%/75% obtained in testing. In validation, the model predicted progression to ophthalmopathy a median of about 6.5 months before onset, with approximately 68% sensitivity and roughly 73% specificity. Most expanded thyroid clonotypes (frequency above 0.001) were also found in blood, which suggests that blood repertoires may mirror thyroid immune responses. Sample size was not statistically predetermined, and investigators were not blinded to group allocation.

This clonotype showed up many times. This receptor's antigen is unknown. Nothing much larger sits one base from this clone, and base qualities are not available. The receptor chain draws on TRBV11-2 and TRBJ1-2, with no D gene named confidently. The source of this sequence is a man aged 25 to 40 with Graves' hyperthyroidism that later progressed to Graves' ophthalmopathy. Sequenced: blood. The nucleotide sequence reads as follows: TGTGCCAGCAGCTCATTGATTGGCAGATCTAACTATGGCTACACCTTC. This gives the protein CASSSLIGRSNYGYTF.